Listed below are T cell receptor beta chains from one sample, sequenced in a study of control samples from healthy donors and cancer patients. The repertoire was sequenced with immunoSEQ multiplex PCR; TCRdb's copy has only in-frame clones and lacks some. The data show around 99,000 clones, approximately 90% seen once. Sequencing was done on a sample of blood. Receptors originate from a woman between 45 and 60 years old in good health. Each CDR3 is given with its conserved first and last residue. A D gene is named only where the DNA matches it firmly. Size is stated for part of the rows, as once, few or many counts, or as a class when the clone is expanded.

TRBV7-9	-	TRBJ1-1	-	CASSVGRYEAFF	TGTGCCAGCAGCGTCGGACGATATGAAGCTTTCTTT
TRBV19	-	TRBJ2-7	-	CASSISGLTYEQYF	TGTGCCAGTAGTATTTCAGGGCTAACCTACGAGCAGTACTTC
TRBV21-1	-	TRBJ1-2	-	CASSKPPLTDYYGYTF	TGTGCCAGCAGCAAACCCCCTCTTACAGATTACTATGGCTACACCTTC
TRBV19	-	TRBJ1-5	-	CASSIESSGSGNQPQHF	TGTGCCAGTAGTATAGAATCTTCGGGATCGGGCAATCAGCCCCAGCATTTT
TRBV7-9	-	TRBJ1-1	-	CASRRGSGVEAFF	TGTGCCAGCAGGCGGGGGAGCGGGGTTGAAGCTTTCTTT
TRBV27	-	TRBJ1-1	-	CASRGQGRLKTEAFF	TGTGCCAGCCGGGGGCAGGGGCGCCTTAAAACTGAAGCTTTCTTT
TRBV7-9	-	TRBJ2-2	-	CASSPIGGLAGELFF	TGTGCCAGCAGCCCTATAGGGGGTTTGGCCGGGGAGCTGTTTTTT
TRBV11-2	once	TRBJ1-2	-	CASSPTGNYGYTF	TGTGCCAGCAGCCCTACAGGAAACTATGGCTACACCTTC
TRBV28	-	TRBJ2-1	TRBD1	CASSRTGGEGQFF	TGTGCCAGCAGCCGAACAGGGGGCGAGGGCCAGTTCTTC
TRBV7-6	-	TRBJ1-6	-	CASRPTTGIHSPLHF	TGTGCCAGCAGACCCACCACAGGGATCCATTCACCCCTCCACTTT
TRBV5-6	-	TRBJ2-2	TRBD2	CASSLLADTGELFF	TGTGCCAGCAGCTTGCTAGCGGACACCGGGGAGCTGTTTTTT
TRBV7-2	-	TRBJ2-2	-	CASSLTGPGELFF	TGTGCCAGCAGCTTAACAGGGCCCGGGGAGCTGTTTTTT
TRBV5-1	-	TRBJ1-2	-	CASSLSTGLRGYTF	TGCGCCAGCAGCTTGTCGACGGGACTCAGGGGCTACACCTTC
TRBV3-1/TRBV3-2	-	TRBJ1-3	-	CASSRLRGSSGNTIYF	TGTGCCAGCAGCCGCCTCCGGGGCAGCTCTGGAAACACCATATATTTT